Listed below are T cell receptor beta chains from one sample, sequenced in a study of cytomegalovirus exposure and HLA in healthy donors. Repertoires were generated with immunoSEQ multiplex PCR, while TCRdb's copy carries only in-frame clones and drops some. The sample includes about 120,000 clones, approximately 84% of them seen just once. The material sequenced was PBMCs. The source is a man younger than 35 in good health and CMV-seropositive. The CDR3 runs from the conserved cysteine through the conserved F or W. The D gene is left open where the match is weak. A row's size may be missing; if present it is once, few, many or a size class.

v_call	d_call	clone_size	j_call	cdr3_nt	cdr3_aa
TRBV2	NA	NA	TRBJ1-2	TGTGCCAGCAGTCCGCAGGTGGGAGCTAACTATGGCTACACCTTC	CASSPQVGANYGYTF
TRBV7-2	NA	NA	TRBJ1-2	TGTGCCACGGATACCCTCGGGGTAGGAAAATATGGCTACACCTTC	CATDTLGVGKYGYTF
TRBV11-2	TRBD2	once	TRBJ2-3	TGTGCCAGCAGCCTCGGACTAGCGGTCGGGGGAAATACGCAGTATTTT	CASSLGLAVGGNTQYF
TRBV27	NA	once	TRBJ1-1	TGTGCCAGCAGTTTATCTTGGGGGCAAGACACTGAAGCTTTCTTT	CASSLSWGQDTEAFF
TRBV27	TRBD1	NA	TRBJ2-5	TGTGCCAGCAGTCTATGGGACAGGGGGGGACAAGAGACCCAGTACTTC	CASSLWDRGGQETQYF
TRBV19	NA	NA	TRBJ1-3	TGTGCCAGTATTTTGGGAGACTGGTCCTCTGGAAACACCATATATTTT	CASILGDWSSGNTIYF
TRBV5-4	NA	NA	TRBJ2-3	TGTGCCAGCAGACCGGGATCTAGCACAGATACGCAGTATTTT	CASRPGSSTDTQYF
TRBV19	TRBD1	few	TRBJ2-7	TGTGCCAGTAGTATAGCGGGACAGGGGGGCAAGACCTACGAGCAGTACTTC	CASSIAGQGGKTYEQYF
TRBV19	TRBD1	NA	TRBJ1-3	TGTGCCAGTAGTAGGACAGGGGCCTCCGTAACCCCTGGAAACACCATATATTTT	CASSRTGASVTPGNTIYF
TRBV19	NA	NA	TRBJ2-1	TGTGCCAGTAGTATAGACCTCCGGAGCTCCTACAATGAGCAGTTCTTC	CASSIDLRSSYNEQFF
TRBV4-3	NA	NA	TRBJ2-5	TGCGCCAGCAGCCAAGATAGGGTGGACGACCGGGGGCAAGAGACCCAGTACTTC	CASSQDRVDDRGQETQYF
TRBV4-1	NA	few	TRBJ1-1	TGCGCCAGCAGCCAAGCTTGGGTGGGGGCAGGGAACACTGAAGCTTTCTTT	CASSQAWVGAGNTEAFF
TRBV5-8	NA	NA	TRBJ2-7	TGTGCCAGCACCCGGGTTGGGAGCTCCTACGAGCAGTACTTC	CASTRVGSSYEQYF
TRBV7-8	TRBD2	NA	TRBJ2-2	TGTGCCAGCAGCTTCGTTGTCGGCCTAGCGGGAGCGTCGAACACCGGGGAGCTGTTTTTT	CASSFVVGLAGASNTGELFF
TRBV4-3	TRBD2	NA	TRBJ2-7	TGCGCCAGCAGCCAAGGGACTAGCGGGAGCCTCTACGAGCAGTACTTC	CASSQGTSGSLYEQYF
TRBV14	NA	few	TRBJ2-7	TGTGCCAGCAGTCTCTACTACGAGCAGTACTTC	CASSLYYEQYF
TRBV4-1	TRBD1	NA	TRBJ2-5	TGCGCCAGCAGCCAAAGACAGGGATCAGAGACCCAGTACTTC	CASSQRQGSETQYF
TRBV28	NA	once	TRBJ2-2	TGTGCCAGCAGTCTCCAGGGCACCGGGGAGCTGTTTTTT	CASSLQGTGELFF
TRBV7-9	NA	NA	TRBJ1-6	TGTGCCAGCAGGCCGCGACAGCGTCCGGATTCACCCCTCCACTTT	CASRPRQRPDSPLHF
TRBV5-4	NA	NA	TRBJ1-1	TGTGCCAGCAGCACAGGGTTCACTGAAGCTTTCTTT	CASSTGFTEAFF
TRBV7-8	NA	NA	TRBJ1-2	TGTGCCAGCAGACCGCTTAGGACAACAACTAACTATGGCTACACCTTC	CASRPLRTTTNYGYTF
TRBV4-1	NA	NA	TRBJ2-5	TGCGCCAGCAGCCAAGTGGGTGGCAGGGAAGAGACCCAGTACTTC	CASSQVGGREETQYF
TRBV4-3	TRBD2	NA	TRBJ2-2	TGCGCCAGCAGCCCCGGGACTAGTGGCACCGGGGAGCTGTTTTTT	CASSPGTSGTGELFF
TRBV5-1	NA	NA	TRBJ1-1	TGCGCCAGCAGCTTGTTTTGGGGACAGAACACTGAAGCTTTCTTT	CASSLFWGQNTEAFF